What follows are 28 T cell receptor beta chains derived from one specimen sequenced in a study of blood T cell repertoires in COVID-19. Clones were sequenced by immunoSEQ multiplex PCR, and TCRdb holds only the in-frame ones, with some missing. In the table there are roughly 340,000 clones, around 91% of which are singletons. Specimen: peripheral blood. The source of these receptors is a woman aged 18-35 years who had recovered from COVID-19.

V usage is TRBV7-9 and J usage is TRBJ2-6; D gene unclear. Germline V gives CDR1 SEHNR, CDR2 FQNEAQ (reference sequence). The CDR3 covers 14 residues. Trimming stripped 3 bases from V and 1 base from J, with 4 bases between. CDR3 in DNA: TGTGCCAGCAGCTTCCCTTCTGGGGCCAACGTCCTGACTTTC. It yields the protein CASSFPSGANVLTF.

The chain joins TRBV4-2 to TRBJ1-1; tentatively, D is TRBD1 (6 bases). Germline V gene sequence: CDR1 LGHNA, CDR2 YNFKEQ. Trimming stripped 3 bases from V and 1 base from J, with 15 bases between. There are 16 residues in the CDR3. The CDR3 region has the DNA TGTGCCAGCAGCCAGCCCCTGGGGGGGGCGAACACTGAAGCTTTCTTT. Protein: CASSQPLGGANTEAFF.

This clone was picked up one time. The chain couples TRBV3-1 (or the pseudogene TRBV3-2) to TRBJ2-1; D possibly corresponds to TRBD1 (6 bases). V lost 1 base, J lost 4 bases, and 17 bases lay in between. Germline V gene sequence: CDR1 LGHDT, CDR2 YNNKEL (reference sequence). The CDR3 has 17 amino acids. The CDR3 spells CASSQVLDSRWYNEQFF. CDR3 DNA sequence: TGTGCCAGCAGCCAAGTCTTGGACAGTCGGTGGTACAATGAGCAGTTCTTC.

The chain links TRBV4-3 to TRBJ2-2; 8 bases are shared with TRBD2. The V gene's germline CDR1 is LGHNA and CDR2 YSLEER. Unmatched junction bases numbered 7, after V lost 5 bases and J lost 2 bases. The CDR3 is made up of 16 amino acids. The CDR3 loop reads CASSLFSGTNTGELFF. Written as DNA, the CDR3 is TGCGCCAGCAGCTTATTTAGCGGGACCAACACCGGGGAGCTGTTTTTT.

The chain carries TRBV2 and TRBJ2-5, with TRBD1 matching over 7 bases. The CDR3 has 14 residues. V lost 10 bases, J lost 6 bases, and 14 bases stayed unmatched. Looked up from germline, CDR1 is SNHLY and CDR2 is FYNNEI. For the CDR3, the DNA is TGTGCCACGGAGACAGGGCTAGAGGTTCAGACCCAGTACTTC. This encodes CATETGLEVQTQYF.

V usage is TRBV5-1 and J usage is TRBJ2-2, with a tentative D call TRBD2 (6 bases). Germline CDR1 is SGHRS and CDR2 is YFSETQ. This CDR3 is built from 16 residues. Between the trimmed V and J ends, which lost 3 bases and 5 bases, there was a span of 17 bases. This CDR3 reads CASSSRGSRRTGELFF. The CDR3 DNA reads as TGCGCCAGCAGCTCACGGGGGAGCCGTAGGACCGGGGAGCTGTTTTTT.

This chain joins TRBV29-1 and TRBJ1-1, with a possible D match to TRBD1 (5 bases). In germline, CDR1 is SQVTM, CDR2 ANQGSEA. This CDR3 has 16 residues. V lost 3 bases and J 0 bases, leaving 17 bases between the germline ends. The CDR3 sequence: CSVEGQGYSMNTEAFF. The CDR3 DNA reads TGCAGCGTTGAGGGGCAGGGCTATTCCATGAACACTGAAGCTTTCTTT.

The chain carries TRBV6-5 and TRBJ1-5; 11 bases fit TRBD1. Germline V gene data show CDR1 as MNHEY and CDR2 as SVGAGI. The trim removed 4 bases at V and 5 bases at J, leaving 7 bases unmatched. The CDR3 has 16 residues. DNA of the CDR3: TGTGCCAGCAGTTGGACAGGGGGCCCGGTCGATCAGCCCCAGCATTTT. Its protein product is CASSWTGGPVDQPQHF.

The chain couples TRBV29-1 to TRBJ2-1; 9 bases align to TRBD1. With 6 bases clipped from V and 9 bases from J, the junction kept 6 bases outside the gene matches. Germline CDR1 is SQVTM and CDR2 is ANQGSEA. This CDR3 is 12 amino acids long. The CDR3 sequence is CSVKTGGGEQFF. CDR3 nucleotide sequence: TGCAGCGTGAAAACAGGGGGCGGTGAGCAGTTCTTC.

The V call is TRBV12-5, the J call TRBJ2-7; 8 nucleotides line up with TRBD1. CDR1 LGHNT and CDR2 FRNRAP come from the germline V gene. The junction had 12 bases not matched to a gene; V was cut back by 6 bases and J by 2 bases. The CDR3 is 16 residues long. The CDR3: CASGPGQGPHAYEQYV. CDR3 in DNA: TGTGCTAGTGGCCCCGGACAGGGACCGCACGCCTACGAGCAGTACGTC.

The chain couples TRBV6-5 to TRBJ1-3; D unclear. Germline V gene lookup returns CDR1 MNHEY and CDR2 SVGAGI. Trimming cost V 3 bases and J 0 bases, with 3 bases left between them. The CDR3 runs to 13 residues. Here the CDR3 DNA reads TGTGCCAGCAGTTATAACTCTGGAAACACCATATATTTT. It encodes CASSYNSGNTIYF.

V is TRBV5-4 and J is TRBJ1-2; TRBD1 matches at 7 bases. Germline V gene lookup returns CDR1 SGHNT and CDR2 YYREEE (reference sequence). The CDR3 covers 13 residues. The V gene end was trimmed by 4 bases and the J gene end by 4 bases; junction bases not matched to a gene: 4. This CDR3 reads CASSTGQFYGYTF. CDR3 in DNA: TGTGCCAGCAGCACGGGACAGTTCTATGGCTACACCTTC.

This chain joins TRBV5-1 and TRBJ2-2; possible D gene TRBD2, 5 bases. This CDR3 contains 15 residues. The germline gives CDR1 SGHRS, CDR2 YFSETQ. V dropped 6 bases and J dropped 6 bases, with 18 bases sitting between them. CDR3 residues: CASTPGWSAPGELFF. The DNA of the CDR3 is TGCGCCAGCACCCCGGGATGGTCTGCCCCCGGGGAGCTGTTTTTT.

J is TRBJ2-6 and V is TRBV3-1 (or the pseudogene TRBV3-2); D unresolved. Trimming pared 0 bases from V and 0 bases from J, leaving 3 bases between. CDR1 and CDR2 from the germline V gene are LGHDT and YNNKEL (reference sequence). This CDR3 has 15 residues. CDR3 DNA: TGTGCCAGCAGCCAAGACAGCTCTGGGGCCAACGTCCTGACTTTC. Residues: CASSQDSSGANVLTF.

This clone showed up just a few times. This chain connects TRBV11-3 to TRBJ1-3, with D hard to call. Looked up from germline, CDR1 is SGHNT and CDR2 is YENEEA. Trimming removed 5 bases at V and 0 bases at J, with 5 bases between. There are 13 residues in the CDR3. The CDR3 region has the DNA TGTGCCAGCAGCATATTCTCTGGAAACACCATATATTTT. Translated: CASSIFSGNTIYF.

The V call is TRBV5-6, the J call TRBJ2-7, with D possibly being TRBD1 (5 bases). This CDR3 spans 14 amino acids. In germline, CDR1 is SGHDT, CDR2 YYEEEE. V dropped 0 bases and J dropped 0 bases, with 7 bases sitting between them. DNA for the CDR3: TGTGCCAGCAGCTTGGACAGGAGCTCCTACGAGCAGTACGTC. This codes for CASSLDRSSYEQYV.

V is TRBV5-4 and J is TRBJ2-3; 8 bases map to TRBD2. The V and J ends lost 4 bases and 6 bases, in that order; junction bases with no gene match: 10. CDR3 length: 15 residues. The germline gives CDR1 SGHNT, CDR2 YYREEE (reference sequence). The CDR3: CASSRRAGEVDTQYF. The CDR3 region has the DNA TGTGCCAGCAGCCGCCGAGCGGGAGAGGTGGATACGCAGTATTTT.

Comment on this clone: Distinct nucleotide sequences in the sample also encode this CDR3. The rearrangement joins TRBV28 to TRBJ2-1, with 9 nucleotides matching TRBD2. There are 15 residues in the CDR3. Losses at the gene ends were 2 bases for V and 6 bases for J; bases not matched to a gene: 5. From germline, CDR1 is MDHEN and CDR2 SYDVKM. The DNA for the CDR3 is TGTGCCAGCAGTTTAGCGGGAGGGCCCCTCAATGAGCAGTTCTTC. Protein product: CASSLAGGPLNEQFF.

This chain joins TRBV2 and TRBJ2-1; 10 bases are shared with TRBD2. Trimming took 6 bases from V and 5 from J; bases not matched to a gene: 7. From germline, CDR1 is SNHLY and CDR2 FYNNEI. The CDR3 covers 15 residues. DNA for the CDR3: TGTGCCAGCAGACTACTAGCGGGAACACACAATGAGCAGTTCTTC. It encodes CASRLLAGTHNEQFF. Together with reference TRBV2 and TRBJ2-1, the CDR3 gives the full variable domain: EPEVTQTPSHQVTQMGQEVILRCVPISNHLYFYWYRQILGQKVEFLVSFYNNEISEKSEIFDDQFSVERPDGSNFTLKIRSTKLEDSAMYFCASRLLAGTHNEQFFGPGTRLTVL.

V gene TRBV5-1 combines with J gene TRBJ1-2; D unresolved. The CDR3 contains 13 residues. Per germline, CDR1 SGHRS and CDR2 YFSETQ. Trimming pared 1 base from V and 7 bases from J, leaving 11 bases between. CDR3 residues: CASSLSREGGYTF. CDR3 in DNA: TGCGCCAGCAGCTTGTCTCGGGAAGGTGGCTACACCTTC. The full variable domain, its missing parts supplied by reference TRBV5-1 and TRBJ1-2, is KAGVTQTPRYLIKTRGQQVTLSCSPISGHRSVSWYQQTPGQGLQFLFEYFSETQRNKGNFPGRFSGRQFSNSRSEMNVSTLELGDSALYLCASSLSREGGYTFGSGTRLTVV.

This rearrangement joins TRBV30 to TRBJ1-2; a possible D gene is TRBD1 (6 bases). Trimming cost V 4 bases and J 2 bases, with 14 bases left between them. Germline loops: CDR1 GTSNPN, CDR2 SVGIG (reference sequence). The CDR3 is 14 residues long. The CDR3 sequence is CAWNSRGSNYGYTF. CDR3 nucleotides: TGTGCCTGGAACAGTAGGGGGTCAAACTATGGCTACACCTTC.

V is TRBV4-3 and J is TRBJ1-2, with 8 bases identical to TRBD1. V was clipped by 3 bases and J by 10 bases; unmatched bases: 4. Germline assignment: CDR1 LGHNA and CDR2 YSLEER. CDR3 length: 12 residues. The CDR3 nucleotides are TGCGCCAGCAGCCAGGACAGGGATCACTACACCTTC. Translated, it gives CASSQDRDHYTF.

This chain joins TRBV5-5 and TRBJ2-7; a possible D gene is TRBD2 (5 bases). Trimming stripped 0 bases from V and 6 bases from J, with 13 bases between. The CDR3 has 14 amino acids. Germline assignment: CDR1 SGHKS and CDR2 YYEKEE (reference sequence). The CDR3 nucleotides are TGTGCCAGCAGCTTGGGGGCAGCGGTCGGCGAGCAGTACGTC. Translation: CASSLGAAVGEQYV.

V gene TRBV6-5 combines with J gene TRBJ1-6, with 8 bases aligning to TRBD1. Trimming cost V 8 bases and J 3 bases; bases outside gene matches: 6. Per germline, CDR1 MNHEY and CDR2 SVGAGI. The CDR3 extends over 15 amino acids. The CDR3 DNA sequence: TGTGCCAGCGGACAGGGTTTTAACTATAATTCACCCCTCCACTTT. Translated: CASGQGFNYNSPLHF.

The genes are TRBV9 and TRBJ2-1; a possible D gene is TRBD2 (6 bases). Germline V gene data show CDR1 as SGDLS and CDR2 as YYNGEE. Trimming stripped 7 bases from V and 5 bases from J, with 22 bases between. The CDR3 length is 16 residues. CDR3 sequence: CASDQGRGRSHNEQFF. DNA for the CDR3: TGTGCCAGCGATCAAGGGCGGGGAAGATCCCACAATGAGCAGTTCTTC. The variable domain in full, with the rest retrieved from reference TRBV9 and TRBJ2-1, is DSGVTQTPKHLITATGQRVTLRCSPRSGDLSVYWYQQSLDQGLQFLIQYYNGEERAKGNILERFSAQQFPDLHSELNLSSLELGDSALYFCASDQGRGRSHNEQFFGPGTRLTVL.

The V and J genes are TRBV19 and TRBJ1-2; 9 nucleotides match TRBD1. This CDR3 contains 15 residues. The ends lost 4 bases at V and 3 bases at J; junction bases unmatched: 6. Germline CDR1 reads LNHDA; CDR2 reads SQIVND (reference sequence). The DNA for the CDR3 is TGTGCCAGTAGTAAATACAGGGGGCCTGACTATGGCTACACCTTC. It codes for CASSKYRGPDYGYTF.

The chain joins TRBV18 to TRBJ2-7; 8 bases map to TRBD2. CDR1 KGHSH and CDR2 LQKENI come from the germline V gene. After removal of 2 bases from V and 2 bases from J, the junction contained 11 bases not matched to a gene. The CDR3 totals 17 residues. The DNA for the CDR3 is TGTGCCAGCTCACCAGGAGTGTTGACTAGCGAGGCCTACGAGCAGTACGTC. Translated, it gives CASSPGVLTSEAYEQYV.

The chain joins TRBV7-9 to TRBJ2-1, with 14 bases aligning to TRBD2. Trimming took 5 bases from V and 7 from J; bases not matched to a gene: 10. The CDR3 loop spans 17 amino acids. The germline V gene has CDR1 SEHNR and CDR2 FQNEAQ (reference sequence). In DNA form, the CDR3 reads TGTGCCAGCAGCGCCCGACTAGCGGGAGGGCCATCGAATGAGCAGTTCTTC. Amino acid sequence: CASSARLAGGPSNEQFF.